One and the same sample provided the 29 T cell receptor beta chains below, sequenced in a study of T-cell memory formation after mild COVID-19. TCRdb ran MiXCR on the 5' RACE reads and lists one entry per CDR3 protein. The profile shows about 210,000 distinct CDR3 sequences, around 26% of them singletons. Sequenced sample: PBMCs or a T cell subset sorted from them (not recorded which). These receptors were collected from an adult woman who had mild COVID-19 (a few samples of this study predate the infection). Cell type and time point are not known.

This chain uses TRBV24-1 with TRBJ2-7; D remains unclear. V was cut by 4 bases and J by 7 bases, with 19 bases left in between. The germline gives CDR1 KGHDR, CDR2 SFDVKD. The CDR3 contains 15 residues. CDR3 bases: TGTGCCACCAGTGAGTACGGAGACGACCGGGCGGAGCAGTACTTC. This gives the protein CATSEYGDDRAEQYF.

The genes are TRBV7-9 and TRBJ1-1; 7 nucleotides agree with TRBD1. Germline CDR1 SEHNR, CDR2 FQNEAQ (reference sequence). With 3 bases clipped from V and 5 bases from J, the junction kept 6 bases outside the gene matches. CDR3 length: 14 residues. CDR3 nucleotides: TGTGCCAGCAGCTTTTCGGACAGGCTAACTGAAGCTTTCTTT. As protein: CASSFSDRLTEAFF.

This chain joins TRBV11-2 and TRBJ2-7, with TRBD1 matching over 7 bases. Trimming removed 11 bases from V and 0 bases from J; junction bases left unmatched: 7. The V gene's germline CDR1 is SGHAT and CDR2 FQNNGV. The CDR3 totals 13 residues. The CDR3: CAGATGPSYEQYF. Written as DNA, the CDR3 is TGTGCCGGTGCGACAGGGCCCTCCTACGAGCAGTACTTC.

The V and J genes are TRBV5-5 and TRBJ1-6, with 7 bases aligning to TRBD1. V gave up 7 bases and J gave up 7 bases; unmatched junction bases: 11. Germline CDR1 is SGHKS and CDR2 is YYEKEE (reference sequence). The CDR3 contains 15 residues. DNA of the CDR3: TGTGCCAGCGGAAAATGGGCAGGGGGGAATTCACCCCTCCACTTT. Its protein product is CASGKWAGGNSPLHF.

The chain employs TRBV5-6 and TRBJ1-2; no reliable D call. Trimming took 5 bases from V and 6 from J, leaving 17 bases between them. Germline CDR1 reads SGHDT; CDR2 reads YYEEEE. The CDR3 loop spans 14 amino acids. The chain's CDR3 is CASRRQPGVDGYTF. CDR3 nucleotide sequence: TGTGCCAGCAGGCGGCAACCGGGAGTCGATGGCTACACCTTC.

CDR3 amino acids: CASSQGTGAGNTIYF. CDR3 bases: TGTGCCAGCAGCCAAGGGACAGGGGCTGGAAACACCATATATTTT. The chain couples TRBV4-2 to TRBJ1-3; 9 bases match TRBD1. Germline V CDR1 and CDR2: LGHNA, YNFKEQ. Losses at the gene ends were 1 base for V and 2 bases for J; bases not matched to a gene: 0. CDR3 length equals 15 residues.

V gene TRBV6-2 or TRBV6-3 combines with J gene TRBJ2-3, with D uncertain. With 6 bases removed from V and 15 bases from J, the gap between germline ends came to 19 bases. Germline-derived CDR1 and CDR2 are MNHEY and SVGEGT. The CDR3 loop spans 12 amino acids. CDR3 in DNA: TGTGCCAGCAGCTTGGACGACAATGCAGTTTATTTT. Protein sequence: CASSLDDNAVYF.

This clonotype was counted a few times. This chain uses TRBV28 with TRBJ2-1; 7 bases map to TRBD1. This CDR3 is built from 15 residues. Germline V gene lookup returns CDR1 MDHEN and CDR2 SYDVKM. V was pared by 3 bases and J by 3 bases, with 5 bases of the junction left unmatched. Written as DNA, the CDR3 is TGTGCCAGCAGTTTCAGGGGGTATTACTACAATGAGCAGTTCTTC. Its translation: CASSFRGYYYNEQFF.

This chain uses TRBV5-1 with TRBJ1-1; tentatively, D is TRBD1 (6 bases). This CDR3 has 12 amino acids. CDR1 is SGHRS and CDR2 is YFSETQ in the germline V gene. V was trimmed by 4 bases and J by 6 bases, leaving 10 bases between them. The CDR3 nucleotides read TGCGCCAGCAGCCCCAGGGGTGCTGAAGCTTTCTTT. Its protein is CASSPRGAEAFF.

Only a few counts were recorded for this clonotype. This chain connects TRBV7-9 to TRBJ2-7; 8 bases agree with TRBD1. Trimming at V came to 4 bases and at J to 5 bases, leaving 7 bases not matched to a gene. Germline V gives CDR1 SEHNR, CDR2 FQNEAQ (reference sequence). The CDR3 totals 14 residues. CDR3 in amino acids: CASSSRTGLDEQYF. CDR3 bases: TGTGCCAGCAGCTCCCGGACAGGGCTGGACGAGCAGTACTTC.

Only a few counts were recorded for this clonotype. This chain links TRBV14 with TRBJ2-7; D unclear. V was pared by 1 base and J by 2 bases, with 6 bases between. This CDR3 is built from 13 residues. Germline CDR1 is SGHDN and CDR2 is FVKESK. CDR3 nucleotides: TGTGCCAGCAGCCAAGTAAGGGCCTACGAGCAGTACTTC. This translates into CASSQVRAYEQYF.

This clonotype was detected a few times. The V gene is TRBV12-5, the J gene TRBJ2-1; D possibly uses TRBD1 or TRBD2 (5 bases each). The CDR3 is 16 residues long. Per germline, CDR1 LGHNT and CDR2 FRNRAP. V gave up 5 bases and J gave up 0 bases, with 14 bases separating them. CDR3 sequence (DNA): TGTGCTAGTGGTCTCCGGGACGTGAGCTCCTACAATGAGCAGTTCTTC. This sequence encodes CASGLRDVSSYNEQFF.

A few counts support this clonotype. CDR3 in DNA: TGTGCCAGCAGCCATGGCCGGGGGGATGAGCAGTTCTTC. Protein sequence: CASSHGRGDEQFF. This sequence joins TRBV7-6 and TRBJ2-1, with TRBD2 matching over 7 bases. Germline trimming cut 5 bases from V and 8 bases from J; bases unmatched to any gene: 6. Per germline, CDR1 SGHVS and CDR2 FNYEAQ. This CDR3 has 13 residues.

CDR3 DNA sequence: TGTGCCAGCAGCAAATTAACAGGGACTCTCTACAATGAGCAGTTCTTC. It specifies CASSKLTGTLYNEQFF. The rearrangement links TRBV14 to TRBJ2-1; the D gene could be TRBD1 or TRBD2 (6 bases each). Germline assignment: CDR1 SGHDN and CDR2 FVKESK. The CDR3 has 16 residues. Between the trimmed V and J ends, which lost 5 bases and 3 bases, there was a span of 17 bases.

The V call is TRBV12-3 or TRBV12-4, the J call TRBJ2-7; 12 bases fit TRBD2. V gave up 7 bases and J gave up 3 bases; unmatched junction bases: 7. The CDR3 contains 15 residues. The CDR3: CASTIGLAGLYEQYF. In DNA form, the CDR3 reads TGTGCCAGCACCATAGGACTAGCGGGACTCTACGAGCAGTACTTC.

This clonotype has more than one count but fewer than ten. The chain joins TRBV6-2 or TRBV6-3 to TRBJ2-1, with 9 bases fitting TRBD2. This CDR3 has 15 amino acids. Germline V gives CDR1 MNHEY, CDR2 SVGEGT. The J segment lost 5 bases and the V segment lost 6 bases, leaving 8 bases of the junction unmatched. In DNA form, the CDR3 reads TGTGCCAGCAGATATCAGGGACTAGCAAACAATGAGCAGTTCTTC. It yields the protein CASRYQGLANNEQFF.

The rearrangement uses TRBV20-1 and TRBJ2-7; D possibly matches TRBD1 or TRBD2 (6 bases each). V lost 5 bases, J lost 2 bases, and 13 bases lay in between. This CDR3 spans 13 amino acids. CDR1 DFQATT and CDR2 SNEGSKA come from the germline V gene (reference sequence). The CDR3: CSAGHREAYEQYF. CDR3 DNA sequence: TGCAGTGCTGGTCACAGGGAGGCCTACGAGCAGTACTTC.

This clonotype occurred a few times. The chain joins TRBV5-1 to TRBJ1-1; no definite D call. Germline CDR1 reads SGHRS; CDR2 reads YFSETQ. The CDR3 contains 15 residues. Between the trimmed V and J ends, which lost 0 bases and 2 bases, there was a span of 11 bases. The CDR3 coding sequence is TGCGCCAGCAGCTTGGTAGGGCAGACCAACACTGAAGCTTTCTTT. Its translation is CASSLVGQTNTEAFF.

The chain recombines TRBV7-9 with TRBJ2-7, with D possibly being TRBD2 (5 bases). Deletions cut 5 bases from V and 3 bases from J, with 8 bases between. The germline V gene encodes CDR1 SEHNR and CDR2 FQNEAQ (reference sequence). The CDR3 is 12 residues long. The CDR3 region has the DNA TGTGCCAGCAGCACCGGGATCTACGAGCAGTACTTC. Translation gives CASSTGIYEQYF.

The DNA for the CDR3 is TGCGCCAGCAGCCCAGGCAGATCTACAGTGAACACTGAAGCTTTCTTT. Translating it yields CASSPGRSTVNTEAFF. The genes are TRBV5-1 and TRBJ1-1; D gene unclear. Germline-derived CDR1 and CDR2 are SGHRS and YFSETQ. The CDR3 sequence is 16 residues long. The germline V and J ends were trimmed by 4 bases and 0 bases, with 16 bases remaining between them.

This clonotype has a handful of counts. The CDR3 sequence: CSAPMHNRGLGEQFF. CDR3 in DNA: TGCAGTGCTCCAATGCACAACCGGGGCCTGGGGGAGCAGTTCTTC. The chain couples TRBV20-1 to TRBJ2-1, with D perhaps TRBD1 or TRBD2 (5 bases each). The germline gives CDR1 DFQATT, CDR2 SNEGSKA (reference sequence). V was clipped by 5 bases and J by 10 bases, with 24 bases between them. The CDR3 runs 15 residues.

This clonotype was observed a handful of times. J is TRBJ2-3 and V is TRBV20-1, with 11 bases matching TRBD2. This CDR3 contains 15 residues. CDR1 DFQATT and CDR2 SNEGSKA come from the germline V gene (reference sequence). V gave up 5 bases and J gave up 2 bases; unmatched junction bases: 6. The CDR3 here is CSAGGLAAITDTQYF. The CDR3 DNA reads as TGCAGTGCTGGGGGACTAGCGGCGATCACAGATACGCAGTATTTT.

This clonotype was recorded a few times. The chain is built from TRBV9 and TRBJ2-1, with D perhaps matching TRBD2 (6 bases). V was shortened by 4 bases and J by 0 bases, with 17 bases between the two germline ends. This CDR3 has 17 amino acids. The V gene's germline CDR1 is SGDLS and CDR2 YYNGEE. CDR3 in DNA: TGTGCCAGCAGCCAGCCTCGGATGGGGGGCTCCTACAATGAGCAGTTCTTC. Translated, it gives CASSQPRMGGSYNEQFF.

V is TRBV12-3 or TRBV12-4 and J is TRBJ1-1, with a weak D call TRBD1 (5 bases). This CDR3 spans 16 amino acids. Trimming removed 5 bases at V and 1 base at J, with 17 bases between. CDR3 in amino acids: CASSPAGGRRNTEAFF. The CDR3 DNA follows: TGTGCCAGCAGTCCCGCGGGGGGGAGAAGGAACACTGAAGCTTTCTTT.

The chain has TRBV4-1 and TRBJ1-5; a possible D gene is TRBD1 (6 bases). Trimming pared 2 bases from V and 4 bases from J, leaving 21 bases between. The length of the CDR3 is 18 residues. The germline gives CDR1 MGHRA, CDR2 YSYEKL. The CDR3 DNA reads as TGCGCCAGCAGCCAAAAGGGACATGAACCGGGTAGGAATCAGCCCCAGCATTTT. Translated: CASSQKGHEPGRNQPQHF.

This chain joins TRBV7-2 and TRBJ2-1; D is unresolved. The CDR3 is made up of 14 amino acids. Germline V gene lookup returns CDR1 SGHTA and CDR2 FQGNSA. Deletions cut 1 base from V and 4 bases from J, with 8 bases between. CDR3 residues: CASSLGVLYNEQFF. As DNA, the CDR3 is TGTGCCAGCAGCTTAGGGGTCCTGTACAATGAGCAGTTCTTC.

The rearrangement uses TRBV7-2 and TRBJ1-1; possibly TRBD1 for D (6 bases). V was trimmed by 4 bases and J by 1 base, leaving 10 bases between them. The CDR3 has 14 residues. In germline, CDR1 is SGHTA, CDR2 FQGNSA. The CDR3 bases are TGTGCCAGCAGCTACAGGGACTCGAACACTGAAGCTTTCTTT. Protein product: CASSYRDSNTEAFF. The full variable domain, its missing parts supplied by reference TRBV7-2 and TRBJ1-1, is GAGVSQSPSNKVTEKGKDVELRCDPISGHTALYWYRQSLGQGLEFLIYFQGNSAPDKSGLPSDRFSAERTGGSVSTLTIQRTQQEDSAVYLCASSYRDSNTEAFFGQGTRLTVV.

This clonotype was observed a handful of times. V and J are TRBV3-1 and TRBJ2-7; 7 nucleotides align to TRBD2. The germline V gene encodes CDR1 LGHDT and CDR2 YNNKEL (reference sequence). The CDR3 has 16 amino acids. V was clipped by 3 bases and J by 1 base; unmatched bases: 9. As DNA, the CDR3 is TGTGCCAGCAGCCAGGGCCGGGACTACATTTCCTACGAGCAGTACTTC. It specifies CASSQGRDYISYEQYF.

In its sample, this clonotype was seen a few times. This sequence joins TRBV20-1 and TRBJ1-5; tentative D call: TRBD1 (6 bases). Germline assignment: CDR1 DFQATT and CDR2 SNEGSKA (reference sequence). The CDR3 spans 17 residues. Trimming shortened V by 0 bases and J by 3 bases, and 18 bases separated the two germline ends. The CDR3 sequence is CSARDGGVGGHNQPQHF. The CDR3 region has the DNA TGCAGTGCTAGAGATGGGGGGGTCGGGGGGCACAATCAGCCCCAGCATTTT.